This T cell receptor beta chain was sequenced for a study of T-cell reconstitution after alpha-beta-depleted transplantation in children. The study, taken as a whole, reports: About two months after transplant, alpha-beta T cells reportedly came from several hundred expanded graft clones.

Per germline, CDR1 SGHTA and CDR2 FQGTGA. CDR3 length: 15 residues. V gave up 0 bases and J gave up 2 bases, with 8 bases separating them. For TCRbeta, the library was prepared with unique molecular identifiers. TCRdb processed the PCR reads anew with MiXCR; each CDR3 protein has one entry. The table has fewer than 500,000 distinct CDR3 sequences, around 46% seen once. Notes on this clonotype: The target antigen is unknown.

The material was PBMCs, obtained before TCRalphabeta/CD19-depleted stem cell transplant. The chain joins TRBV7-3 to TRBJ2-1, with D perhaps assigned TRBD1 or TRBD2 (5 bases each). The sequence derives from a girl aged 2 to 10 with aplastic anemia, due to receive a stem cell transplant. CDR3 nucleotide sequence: TGTGCCAGCAGCTTAACGGGGGAACCCTACAATGAGCAGTTCTTC. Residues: CASSLTGEPYNEQFF.